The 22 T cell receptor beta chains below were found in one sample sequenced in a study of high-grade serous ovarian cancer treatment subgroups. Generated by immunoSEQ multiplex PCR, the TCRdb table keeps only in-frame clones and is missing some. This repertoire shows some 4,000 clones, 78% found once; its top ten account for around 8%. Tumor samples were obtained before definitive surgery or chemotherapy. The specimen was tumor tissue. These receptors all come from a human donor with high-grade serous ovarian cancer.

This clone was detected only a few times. The CDR3 region is CAWSQSPNQPQHF. CDR3 nucleotides: TGTGCCTGGAGCCAGTCTCCCAATCAGCCCCAGCATTTT. This rearrangement joins TRBV30 to TRBJ1-5; D gene uncertain. V was clipped by 3 bases and J by 3 bases, with 9 bases between them. Germline V gives CDR1 GTSNPN, CDR2 SVGIG (reference sequence). There are 13 residues in the CDR3.

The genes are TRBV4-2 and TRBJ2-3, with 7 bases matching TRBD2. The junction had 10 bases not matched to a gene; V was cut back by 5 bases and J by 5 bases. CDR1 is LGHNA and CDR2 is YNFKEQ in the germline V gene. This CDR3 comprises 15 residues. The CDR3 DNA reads TGTGCCAGCAGCAACGGACCGGGGAGGGGAGATACGCAGTATTTT. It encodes CASSNGPGRGDTQYF.

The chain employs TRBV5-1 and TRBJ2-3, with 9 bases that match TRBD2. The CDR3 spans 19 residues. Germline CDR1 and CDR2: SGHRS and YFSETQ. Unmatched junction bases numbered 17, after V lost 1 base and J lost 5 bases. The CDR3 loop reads CASSLWSLGGGGAKDTQYF. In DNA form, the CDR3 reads TGCGCCAGCAGCTTGTGGTCCCTAGGTGGCGGGGGGGCCAAAGATACGCAGTATTTT.

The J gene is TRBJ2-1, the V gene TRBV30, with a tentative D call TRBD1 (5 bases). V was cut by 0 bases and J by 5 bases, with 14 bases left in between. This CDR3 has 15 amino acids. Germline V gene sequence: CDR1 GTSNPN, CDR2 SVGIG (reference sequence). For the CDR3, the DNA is TGTGCCTGGAGTGTAGGGCAGGGCGCAAACAATGAGCAGTTCTTC. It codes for CAWSVGQGANNEQFF.

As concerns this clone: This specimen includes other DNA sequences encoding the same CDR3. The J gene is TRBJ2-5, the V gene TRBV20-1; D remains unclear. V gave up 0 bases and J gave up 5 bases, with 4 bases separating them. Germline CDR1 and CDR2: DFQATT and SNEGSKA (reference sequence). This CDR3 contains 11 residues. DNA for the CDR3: TGCAGTGCTAGAGATCGCGAGACCCAGTACTTC. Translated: CSARDRETQYF.

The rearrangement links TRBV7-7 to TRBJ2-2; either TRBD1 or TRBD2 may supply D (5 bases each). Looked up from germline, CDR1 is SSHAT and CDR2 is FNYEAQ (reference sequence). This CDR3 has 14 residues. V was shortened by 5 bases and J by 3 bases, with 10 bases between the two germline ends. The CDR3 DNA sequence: TGTGCCAGCAGCCCGGGGCCCGACACCGGGGAGCTGTTTTTT. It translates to CASSPGPDTGELFF.

This CDR3 reads CASSFSGGAYEQYF. The CDR3 coding sequence is TGTGCCAGCAGTTTTTCGGGGGGCGCCTACGAGCAGTACTTC. V and J are TRBV27 and TRBJ2-7; TRBD2 might be the D (7 bases). The V end was cut by 3 bases, the J end by 2 bases, with 11 bases between. Looked up from germline, CDR1 is MNHEY and CDR2 is SMNVEV (reference sequence). The CDR3 runs 14 residues.

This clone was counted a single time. The CDR3 coding sequence is TGTGCCAGCAGTCCCCCCGCCCCTGGGGCCAACGTCCTGACTTTC. Translating it yields CASSPPAPGANVLTF. The rearrangement joins TRBV6-1 to TRBJ2-6; unclear D gene. Per germline, CDR1 MNHNS and CDR2 SASEGT. V gave up 5 bases and J gave up 2 bases, with 10 bases separating them. This CDR3 is 15 amino acids long.

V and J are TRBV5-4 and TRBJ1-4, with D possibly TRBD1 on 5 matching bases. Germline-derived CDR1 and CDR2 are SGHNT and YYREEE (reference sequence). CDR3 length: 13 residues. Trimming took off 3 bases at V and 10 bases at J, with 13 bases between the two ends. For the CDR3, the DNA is TGTGCCAGCAGCTCCGGGGCTTTTGGAAAACTGTTTTTT. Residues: CASSSGAFGKLFF.

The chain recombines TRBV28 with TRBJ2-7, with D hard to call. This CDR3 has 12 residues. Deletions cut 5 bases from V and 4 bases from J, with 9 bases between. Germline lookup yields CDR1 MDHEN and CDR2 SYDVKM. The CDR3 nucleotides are TGTGCCAGCAGTGAAAGAGAGTACGAGCAGTACTTC. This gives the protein CASSEREYEQYF. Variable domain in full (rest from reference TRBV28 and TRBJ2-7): DVKVTQSSRYLVKRTGEKVFLECVQDMDHENMFWYRQDPGLGLRLIYFSYDVKMKEKGDIPEGYSVSREKKERFSLILESASTNQTSMYLCASSEREYEQYFGPGTRLTVT.

The chain's CDR3 is CASALPQETQYF. CDR3 coding DNA: TGTGCCAGCGCACTTCCTCAAGAGACCCAGTACTTC. V usage is TRBV7-9 and J usage is TRBJ2-5; D ambiguous. Germline assignment: CDR1 SEHNR and CDR2 FQNEAQ (reference sequence). The CDR3 is 12 amino acids. Trimming cost V 8 bases and J 2 bases, with 9 bases left between them.

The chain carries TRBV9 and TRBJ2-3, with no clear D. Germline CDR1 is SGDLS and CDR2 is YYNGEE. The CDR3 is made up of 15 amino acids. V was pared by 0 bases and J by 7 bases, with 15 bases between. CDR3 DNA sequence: TGTGCCAGCAGCGTAGCTCCAACCAATCAACATACGCAGTATTTT. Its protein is CASSVAPTNQHTQYF. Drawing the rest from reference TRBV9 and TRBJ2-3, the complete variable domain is DSGVTQTPKHLITATGQRVTLRCSPRSGDLSVYWYQQSLDQGLQFLIQYYNGEERAKGNILERFSAQQFPDLHSELNLSSLELGDSALYFCASSVAPTNQHTQYFGPGTRLTVL.

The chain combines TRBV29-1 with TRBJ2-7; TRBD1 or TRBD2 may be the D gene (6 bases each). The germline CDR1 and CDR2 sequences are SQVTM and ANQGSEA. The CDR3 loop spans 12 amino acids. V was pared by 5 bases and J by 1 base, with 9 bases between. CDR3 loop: CSVQGTSYEQYF. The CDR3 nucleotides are TGCAGCGTTCAGGGGACTTCCTACGAGCAGTACTTC.

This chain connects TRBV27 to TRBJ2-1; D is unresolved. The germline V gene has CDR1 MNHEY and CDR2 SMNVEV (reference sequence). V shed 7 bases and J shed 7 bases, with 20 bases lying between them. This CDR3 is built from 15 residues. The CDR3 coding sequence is TGTGCCAGCAAAACTTCAGGATCCTCTTGGAATGAGCAGTTCTTC. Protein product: CASKTSGSSWNEQFF.

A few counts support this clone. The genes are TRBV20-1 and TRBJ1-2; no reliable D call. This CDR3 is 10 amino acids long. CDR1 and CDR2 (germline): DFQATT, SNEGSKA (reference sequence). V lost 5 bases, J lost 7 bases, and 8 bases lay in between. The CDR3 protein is CSAPSSGYTF. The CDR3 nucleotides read TGCAGTGCTCCCTCTAGTGGCTACACCTTC.

The DNA of the CDR3 is TGCAGCGTGAGGACAGGGTTATATGAAGCTTTCTTT. As protein: CSVRTGLYEAFF. The J gene is TRBJ1-1, the V gene TRBV29-1, with TRBD1 matching 8 bases. The germline V gene encodes CDR1 SQVTM and CDR2 ANQGSEA. The J segment lost 7 bases and the V segment lost 6 bases, leaving 7 bases of the junction unmatched. The CDR3 has 12 amino acids.

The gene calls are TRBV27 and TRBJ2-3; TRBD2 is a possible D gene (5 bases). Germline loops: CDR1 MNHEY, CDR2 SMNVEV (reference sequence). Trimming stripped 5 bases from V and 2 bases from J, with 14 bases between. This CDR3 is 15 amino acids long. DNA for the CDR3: TGTGCCAGCAGTCGCCGTGCAGGACTCACAGATACGCAGTATTTT. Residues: CASSRRAGLTDTQYF.

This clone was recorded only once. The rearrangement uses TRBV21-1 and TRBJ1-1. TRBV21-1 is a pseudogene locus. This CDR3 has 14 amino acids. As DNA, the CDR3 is TGTGCCAGCAGGGGACCTGTGAGGGACACTGAAGCTTTCTTT. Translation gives CASRGPVRDTEAFF.

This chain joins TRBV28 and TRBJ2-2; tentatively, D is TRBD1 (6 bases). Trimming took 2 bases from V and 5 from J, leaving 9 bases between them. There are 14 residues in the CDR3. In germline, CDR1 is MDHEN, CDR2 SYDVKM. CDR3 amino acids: CASSLQGRTGELFF. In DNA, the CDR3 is TGTGCCAGCAGTTTACAGGGGAGAACCGGGGAGCTGTTTTTT.

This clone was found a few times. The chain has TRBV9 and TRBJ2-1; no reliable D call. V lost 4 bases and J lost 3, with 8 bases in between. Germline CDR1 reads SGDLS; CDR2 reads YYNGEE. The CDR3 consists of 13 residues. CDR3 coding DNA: TGTGCCAGCAGCCCGTGGGACTACAATGAGCAGTTCTTC. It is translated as CASSPWDYNEQFF.

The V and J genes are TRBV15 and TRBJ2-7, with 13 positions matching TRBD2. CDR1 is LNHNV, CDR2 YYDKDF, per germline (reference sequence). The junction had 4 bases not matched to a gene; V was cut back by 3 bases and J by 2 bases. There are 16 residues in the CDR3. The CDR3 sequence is CATSSMTSGGPYEQYF. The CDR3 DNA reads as TGTGCCACCAGCAGCATGACTAGCGGGGGGCCCTACGAGCAGTACTTC.

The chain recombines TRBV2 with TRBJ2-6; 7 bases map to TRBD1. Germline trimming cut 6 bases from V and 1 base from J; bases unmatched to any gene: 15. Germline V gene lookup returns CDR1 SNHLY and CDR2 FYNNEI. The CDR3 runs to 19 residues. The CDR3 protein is CASSRIGQELYSGANVLTF. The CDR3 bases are TGTGCCAGCAGCCGCATCGGACAGGAACTATATTCTGGGGCCAACGTCCTGACTTTC.